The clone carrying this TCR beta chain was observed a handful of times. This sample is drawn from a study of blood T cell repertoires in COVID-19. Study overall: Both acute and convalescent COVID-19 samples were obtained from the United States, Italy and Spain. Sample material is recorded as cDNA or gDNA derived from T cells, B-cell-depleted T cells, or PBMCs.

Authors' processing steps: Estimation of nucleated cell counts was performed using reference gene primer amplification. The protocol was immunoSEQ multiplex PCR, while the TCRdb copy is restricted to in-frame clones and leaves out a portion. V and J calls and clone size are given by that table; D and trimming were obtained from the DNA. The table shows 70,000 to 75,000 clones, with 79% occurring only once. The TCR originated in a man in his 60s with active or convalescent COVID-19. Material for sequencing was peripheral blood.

For the CDR3, the DNA is TGTGCCAGCAGTTATCCAGTGAACACCGGGGAGCTGTTTTTT. Its protein is CASSYPVNTGELFF. The rearrangement joins TRBV6-2 or TRBV6-3 to TRBJ2-2; D not resolved. This CDR3 comprises 14 residues. Trimming removed 3 bases at V and 1 base at J, with 6 bases between. The V gene's germline CDR1 is MNHEY and CDR2 SVGEGT.